These 28 T cell receptor beta chains share one sample of origin, sequenced in a study of shared clonotypes between healthy human individuals. Profiling relied on immunoSEQ multiplex PCR, and the TCRdb table lists in-frame clones only, not all of them. Of millions of clones in the sample, around 94% were seen once. Source material: naive CD4+ T cells sorted from blood. Subset here: CD45RA+ positively selected. The source is a man younger than 35 in good health.

The V and J genes are TRBV11-2 and TRBJ2-5; 9 nucleotides align to TRBD1. V was clipped by 5 bases and J by 5 bases; unmatched bases: 12. The CDR3 is made up of 16 amino acids. Germline CDR1 and CDR2: SGHAT and FQNNGV. Written as DNA, the CDR3 is TGTGCCAGCAGCCAAGGACAGGGGAACGTTCGGGAGACCCAGTACTTC. Its translation: CASSQGQGNVRETQYF. Complete variable domain (other parts from reference TRBV11-2 and TRBJ2-5): EAGVAQSPRYKIIEKRQSVAFWCNPISGHATLYWYQQILGQGPKLLIQFQNNGVVDDSQLPKDRFSAERLKGVDSTLKIQPAKLEDSAVYLCASSQGQGNVRETQYFGPGTRLLVL.

The chain recombines TRBV7-9 with TRBJ2-5, with TRBD1 identical over 7 bases. Germline assignment: CDR1 SEHNR and CDR2 FQNEAQ (reference sequence). J was trimmed by 2 bases and V by 4 bases; bases with no gene match: 7. The CDR3 is 15 residues long. In nucleotides, the CDR3 is TGTGCCAGCAGCTCAAGACCGGGACAGCAAGAGACCCAGTACTTC. Its protein product is CASSSRPGQQETQYF.

This clone was counted a single time. The chain carries TRBV7-2 and TRBJ2-3; no reliable D call. The germline V and J ends were trimmed by 7 bases and 4 bases, with 15 bases remaining between them. The CDR3 contains 14 residues. CDR1 and CDR2 from the germline V gene are SGHTA and FQGNSA. CDR3 loop: CASTPEPVADTQYF. CDR3 nucleotide sequence: TGTGCCAGCACCCCGGAACCGGTGGCAGATACGCAGTATTTT.

This chain links TRBV7-2 with TRBJ2-1; 14 nucleotides agree with TRBD2. The V gene's germline CDR1 is SGHTA and CDR2 FQGNSA. Losses at the gene ends were 5 bases for V and 7 bases for J; bases not matched to a gene: 4. The CDR3 is made up of 15 amino acids. CDR3 region: CASSATSGRGNEQFF. The CDR3 DNA follows: TGTGCCAGCAGCGCGACTAGCGGGAGGGGAAATGAGCAGTTCTTC.

This clone was recorded only once. V is TRBV30 and J is TRBJ2-2; the D gene is possibly TRBD1 (6 bases). The germline V gene encodes CDR1 GTSNPN and CDR2 SVGIG (reference sequence). V lost 3 bases and J 4 bases, leaving 12 bases between the germline ends. The CDR3 consists of 14 residues. CDR3 region: CAWSYTGSTGELFF. DNA of the CDR3: TGTGCCTGGAGCTATACAGGGTCCACCGGGGAGCTGTTTTTT.

The chain joins TRBV28 to TRBJ1-5; D remains unclear. The CDR3 length is 15 residues. The V and J ends lost 3 bases and 1 base respectively, with 10 bases between them. The V gene's germline CDR1 is MDHEN and CDR2 SYDVKM. The CDR3 loop is CASSFWTDSNQPQHF. The CDR3 DNA reads as TGTGCCAGCAGTTTTTGGACTGACAGCAATCAGCCCCAGCATTTT.

The V call is TRBV6-1, the J call TRBJ2-7; a possible D gene is TRBD2 (6 bases). The CDR3 totals 14 residues. V lost 6 bases to trimming and J lost 6 bases, with 18 bases between them. The germline V gene encodes CDR1 MNHNS and CDR2 SASEGT. This CDR3 reads CASRAPTSMGEQYF. The CDR3 DNA follows: TGTGCCAGCAGGGCACCGACTAGTATGGGCGAGCAGTACTTC.

This chain uses TRBV5-4 with TRBJ2-7; 8 bases are a match to TRBD1. Germline assignment: CDR1 SGHNT and CDR2 YYREEE (reference sequence). The CDR3 contains 14 residues. Unmatched junction bases numbered 5, after V lost 0 bases and J lost 6 bases. Written as DNA, the CDR3 is TGTGCCAGCAGCTTGGATCCACAGGGGGGCGAGCAGTACTTC. Amino acids: CASSLDPQGGEQYF.

To note about this clone: Its ends do not fully match the called genes, so a read error is possible. The genes are TRBV28 and TRBJ2-5; 7 nucleotides match TRBD2. The CDR3 is 15 residues long. Germline CDR1 reads MDHEN; CDR2 reads SYDVKM. This CDR3 reads CASSPLGTTQESQYF. The CDR3 coding sequence is TGTGCCAGCAGCCCCCTCGGGACTACGCAAGAGAGCCAGTACTTC.

V and J are TRBV19 and TRBJ1-3, with D uncertain. The CDR3 sequence is 15 residues long. Trimming stripped 8 bases from V and 0 bases from J, with 14 bases between. Germline CDR1 is LNHDA and CDR2 is SQIVND (reference sequence). The chain's CDR3 is CASGSQALSGNTIYF. The CDR3 nucleotides are TGTGCCAGTGGCTCACAAGCCCTCTCTGGAAACACCATATATTTT.

The CDR3 DNA is TGTGCCAGAAGCTTCCTACAGGGGGAAGAGAAGAACGAGCAGTACTTC. It codes for CARSFLQGEEKNEQYF. The chain links TRBV5-3 to TRBJ2-7; 8 bases map to TRBD1. TRBV5-3 is designated an ORF whose function remains uncertain. The trim removed 2 bases at V and 5 bases at J, leaving 12 bases unmatched. The CDR3 is 16 amino acids.

This chain joins TRBV5-6 and TRBJ2-7; 9 bases map to TRBD1. V gave up 4 bases and J gave up 2 bases; unmatched junction bases: 4. Germline V gene lookup returns CDR1 SGHDT and CDR2 YYEEEE. The CDR3 is 14 amino acids. CDR3 nucleotides: TGTGCCAGCAGCGGGACAGGGAGGACCTACGAGCAGTACTTC. Translating gives CASSGTGRTYEQYF.

Concerning this clone itself: This sample includes further DNA sequences coding for the same CDR3. This rearrangement joins TRBV10-3 to TRBJ2-5; 11 bases agree with TRBD2. Germline trimming cut 8 bases from V and 1 base from J; bases unmatched to any gene: 3. The CDR3 has 14 residues. Germline V CDR1 and CDR2: ENHRY, SYGVKD. CDR3 DNA: TGTGCCATCTCGACTAGCGGGGCCCAAGAGACCCAGTACTTC. This codes for CAISTSGAQETQYF.

The chain has TRBV19 and TRBJ2-7, with TRBD2 matching 8 bases. Germline CDR1 LNHDA, CDR2 SQIVND (reference sequence). V was clipped by 5 bases and J by 0 bases; unmatched bases: 9. CDR3 length: 16 amino acids. The CDR3 sequence: CASSYQGLGSSYEQYF. The DNA of the CDR3 is TGTGCCAGTAGTTACCAGGGACTAGGAAGCTCCTACGAGCAGTACTTC.

The V and J genes are TRBV7-9 and TRBJ1-5, with D possibly TRBD1 on 5 matching bases. CDR1 SEHNR and CDR2 FQNEAQ come from the germline V gene (reference sequence). The CDR3 is made up of 15 amino acids. Trimming took 3 bases from V and 4 from J, leaving 13 bases between them. Here the CDR3 DNA reads TGTGCCAGCAGCTTGGCAGCAGGGAGGAATCAGCCCCAGCATTTT. As protein: CASSLAAGRNQPQHF.

The rearrangement links TRBV18 to TRBJ2-7, with D hard to call. The V gene lost 0 bases and the J gene lost 4 bases, with 7 bases spanning the gap. The CDR3 covers 13 residues. Germline V gives CDR1 KGHSH, CDR2 LQKENI. The CDR3 bases are TGTGCCAGCTCACCACCGGCGAGATACGAGCAGTACTTC. Protein sequence: CASSPPARYEQYF. Based on the CDR3 plus reference TRBV18 and TRBJ2-7, the full variable domain is NAGVMQNPRHLVRRRGQEARLRCSPMKGHSHVYWYRQLPEEGLKFMVYLQKENIIDESGMPKERFSAEFPKEGPSILRIQQVVRGDSAAYFCASSPPARYEQYFGPGTRLTVT.

The rearrangement joins TRBV7-2 to TRBJ2-7, with 8 nucleotides matching TRBD2. There are 14 residues in the CDR3. Looked up from germline, CDR1 is SGHTA and CDR2 is FQGNSA. V was clipped by 5 bases and J by 7 bases; unmatched bases: 10. CDR3 sequence (DNA): TGTGCCAGCAGCCCGGGGGGGGACCGGGTAGAGCAGTACTTC. Its protein product is CASSPGGDRVEQYF.

This chain uses TRBV29-1 with TRBJ1-1; the match to TRBD1 covers 8 bases. Germline lookup yields CDR1 SQVTM and CDR2 ANQGSEA. V was clipped by 6 bases and J by 10 bases; unmatched bases: 10. There are 12 residues in the CDR3. CDR3 residues: CSVRTGTSGAFF. In DNA form, the CDR3 reads TGCAGCGTCCGGACAGGGACTTCCGGAGCTTTCTTT.

This rearrangement joins TRBV5-1 to TRBJ2-7, with 8 bases aligning to TRBD1. From germline, CDR1 is SGHRS and CDR2 YFSETQ. The CDR3 is 13 residues long. The V gene end was trimmed by 8 bases and the J gene end by 4 bases; junction bases not matched to a gene: 8. CDR3 amino acids: CARNTGGVYEQYF. The CDR3 DNA follows: TGCGCCAGGAATACAGGGGGAGTATACGAGCAGTACTTC.

This clone was detected once. At one end the junction does not follow the germline gene, possibly because of a read error. The V gene is TRBV28, the J gene TRBJ2-7; D is tentatively TRBD1 or TRBD2 (7 bases each). Germline CDR1 MDHEN, CDR2 SYDVKM. The length of the CDR3 is 13 residues. The CDR3 bases are TGTGCCGGCAGCGGGGACAGCTCCTACGAGCAGTACTTC. Translated: CAGSGDSSYEQYF.

CDR3 loop: CASSVGGGANEQFF. CDR3 coding DNA: TGTGCCAGCAGTGTTGGCGGGGGGGCCAATGAGCAGTTCTTC. The chain employs TRBV2 and TRBJ2-1, with TRBD2 matching over 9 bases. The germline gives CDR1 SNHLY, CDR2 FYNNEI. V was clipped by 4 bases and J by 6 bases; unmatched bases: 4. The CDR3 has 14 amino acids. Full variable domain (outside the CDR3, taken from reference TRBV2 and TRBJ2-1): EPEVTQTPSHQVTQMGQEVILRCVPISNHLYFYWYRQILGQKVEFLVSFYNNEISEKSEIFDDQFSVERPDGSNFTLKIRSTKLEDSAMYFCASSVGGGANEQFFGPGTRLTVL.

This rearrangement joins TRBV9 to TRBJ2-4; D ambiguous. Trimming shortened V by 1 base and J by 7 bases, and 6 bases separated the two germline ends. This CDR3 spans 12 amino acids. The germline V gene encodes CDR1 SGDLS and CDR2 YYNGEE. CDR3 nucleotide sequence: TGTGCCAGCAGCGTACAGGCTAACATTCAGTACTTC. It yields the protein CASSVQANIQYF.

The V call is TRBV6-6, the J call TRBJ2-3; D not certain. Germline V CDR1 and CDR2: MNHNY, SVGAGI (reference sequence). The CDR3 extends over 14 amino acids. Trimming pared 5 bases from V and 6 bases from J, leaving 15 bases between. The CDR3 nucleotides read TGTGCCAGCAGTCGAACAGAGCACACGGATACGCAGTATTTT. Protein product: CASSRTEHTDTQYF.

V gene TRBV7-9 combines with J gene TRBJ1-4; maybe TRBD1 (6 bases). V was clipped by 1 base and J by 8 bases, with 11 bases between them. Looked up from germline, CDR1 is SEHNR and CDR2 is FQNEAQ (reference sequence). The CDR3 length is 14 residues. CDR3 nucleotide sequence: TGTGCCAGCAGCTTAGTACAGGGTGTGGAAAAACTGTTTTTT. This gives the protein CASSLVQGVEKLFF.

The chain combines TRBV30 with TRBJ2-7; TRBD1 aligns across 10 bases. Germline CDR1 is GTSNPN and CDR2 is SVGIG (reference sequence). V shed 1 base, J shed 9 bases, and the junction held 6 bases outside the gene matches. CDR3 length: 13 amino acids. The CDR3 loop reads CAWSGDRGDGQYF. CDR3 sequence (DNA): TGTGCCTGGAGTGGGGACAGGGGCGACGGGCAGTACTTC.

Of note for this clone: Other DNA sequences in this specimen translate into the identical CDR3. The rearrangement links TRBV6-5 to TRBJ2-5, with D possibly being TRBD2 (5 bases). The germline V and J ends were trimmed by 5 bases and 4 bases, with 11 bases remaining between them. The germline V gene has CDR1 MNHEY and CDR2 SVGAGI. The CDR3 is 13 amino acids. This CDR3 is CASSPTRRETQYF. The CDR3 region has the DNA TGTGCCAGCAGTCCTACTAGACGAGAGACCCAGTACTTC.

The chain is built from TRBV2 and TRBJ1-1; 7 nucleotides agree with TRBD1. CDR1 is SNHLY, CDR2 FYNNEI, per germline. The trim removed 11 bases at V and 2 bases at J, leaving 11 bases unmatched. This CDR3 is built from 14 residues. The CDR3 region is CASQGDTANTEAFF. The CDR3 nucleotides are TGTGCCTCCCAGGGGGACACCGCTAACACTGAAGCTTTCTTT.

The V call is TRBV7-2, the J call TRBJ1-2; D gene unclear. V lost 3 bases, J lost 5 bases, and 16 bases lay in between. The CDR3 contains 15 residues. Germline V CDR1 and CDR2: SGHTA, FQGNSA. The CDR3 spells CASSFNPGAGYGYTF. In nucleotides, the CDR3 is TGTGCCAGCAGCTTTAATCCGGGCGCGGGGTATGGCTACACCTTC.